The present T cell receptor (beta chain) was sequenced within a study of control samples from healthy donors and cancer patients. Using immunoSEQ multiplex PCR, the repertoire was profiled, and TCRdb retains in-frame clones only, with some absent. The sample shows about 120,000 clones, around 90% of them seen only once. The ends were cut back, 7 bases at V and 0 bases at J, with 6 bases in the middle. Looked up from germline, CDR1 is LNHDA and CDR2 is SQIVND (reference sequence). The CDR3 spans 12 residues. The V and J genes are TRBV19 and TRBJ1-1; D unclear. This clonotype was obtained from a man aged 35-49 years in good health. Sequenced sample: blood. The CDR3 region has the DNA TGTGCCAGTATCCGAATGAACACTGAAGCTTTCTTT. Protein: CASIRMNTEAFF. The variable domain in full, with the rest retrieved from reference TRBV19 and TRBJ1-1, is DGGITQSPKYLFRKEGQNVTLSCEQNLNHDAMYWYRQDPGQGLRLIYYSQIVNDFQKGDIAEGYSVSREKKESFPLTVTSAQKNPTAFYLCASIRMNTEAFFGQGTRLTVV.